These 14 T cell receptor beta chains originate from one sample sequenced in a study of beta chain features in type 1 diabetes. These receptors' antigens are unknown. Reverse transcription of all isolated RNA meant that expressed TCRB transcripts were sequenced. Using immunoSEQ multiplex PCR, the repertoire was profiled, and TCRdb retains in-frame clones only, with some absent. The sample comprises around 97,000 clones, around 30% of which are singletons, and under 0.55% rests with the top ten. Study observations and caveats: Researchers report that Type 1 diabetes patients had moderately but significantly shorter TCRB CDR3s across all four CD4+ subsets.

Sequences were obtained from central memory CD4+ T cells from blood. Receptor source: a woman aged 18-30 years with type 1 diabetes.

The CDR3 DNA reads TGTGCCAGCAGGACAGGGGAGTGGTACGAGCAGTACTTC. This sequence encodes CASRTGEWYEQYF. This rearrangement joins TRBV2 to TRBJ2-7; 8 bases fit TRBD1. This CDR3 is 13 amino acids long. Germline trimming cut 6 bases from V and 4 bases from J; bases unmatched to any gene: 5. CDR1 is SNHLY and CDR2 is FYNNEI in the germline V gene.

This rearrangement joins TRBV18 to TRBJ2-7; the D gene is possibly TRBD1 (8 bases). Germline V gives CDR1 KGHSH, CDR2 LQKENI. With 4 bases removed from V and 7 bases from J, the gap between germline ends came to 29 bases. This CDR3 is built from 18 residues. The CDR3 sequence: CASSRSGTGELKGKEQYV. The CDR3 nucleotides read TGTGCCAGCTCACGGAGCGGGACAGGAGAACTCAAAGGCAAGGAGCAGTACGTC.

The rearrangement links TRBV7-9 to TRBJ1-2, with TRBD1 as a possible D gene (5 bases). V was cut by 0 bases and J by 4 bases, with 9 bases left in between. Germline V gene sequence: CDR1 SEHNR, CDR2 FQNEAQ (reference sequence). This CDR3 is 14 amino acids long. In nucleotides, the CDR3 is TGTGCCAGCAGCTTAGCCGTCGACAGCTATGGCTACACCTTC. Protein: CASSLAVDSYGYTF.

This clone was detected a few times. The chain employs TRBV30 and TRBJ2-2; 8 bases map to TRBD1. With V trimmed by 4 bases and J by 4 bases, 11 bases remained unmatched. The V gene's germline CDR1 is GTSNPN and CDR2 SVGIG (reference sequence). The CDR3 consists of 16 residues. For the CDR3, the DNA is TGTGCCTGGATATCCGAGACAGGGGATCTCACCGGGGAGCTGTTTTTT. Translated: CAWISETGDLTGELFF.

This clone was observed a few times. This chain uses TRBV21-1 with TRBJ2-7; no DNA check was done on the table's D call, TRBD2. TRBV21-1 represents a pseudogene. The CDR3 has 17 amino acids. CDR3 loop: CASSEMGGTSGVYEQYF. The CDR3, as DNA: TGTGCCAGCAGCGAAATGGGGGGGACTAGCGGAGTTTACGAGCAGTACTTC.

The chain links TRBV5-6 to TRBJ2-5; 7 bases line up with TRBD2. Unmatched junction bases numbered 10, after V lost 0 bases and J lost 2 bases. Germline CDR1 reads SGHDT; CDR2 reads YYEEEE. This CDR3 is 17 amino acids long. The chain's CDR3 is CASSLDLGLAVQETQYF. DNA of the CDR3: TGTGCCAGCAGCTTGGATTTGGGTCTAGCGGTGCAAGAGACCCAGTACTTC.

The chain carries TRBV7-9 and TRBJ2-1, with D possibly TRBD1 on 8 matching bases. The CDR3 covers 15 residues. Trimming took 6 bases from V and 4 from J, leaving 16 bases between them. Germline CDR1 is SEHNR and CDR2 is FQNEAQ (reference sequence). The CDR3 DNA is TGTGCCAGCAGTCTACAGGGGGGGCCTTACAATGAGCAGTTCTTC. Translated, it gives CASSLQGGPYNEQFF.

This clone was picked up a small number of times. This chain links TRBV4-3 with TRBJ1-1; 7 bases match TRBD1. V was clipped by 4 bases and J by 4 bases; unmatched bases: 6. In germline, CDR1 is LGHNA, CDR2 YSLEER. CDR3 length: 14 residues. The CDR3 here is CASSLGQVGTEAFF. The CDR3 region has the DNA TGCGCCAGCAGCCTTGGACAGGTGGGCACTGAAGCTTTCTTT.

This clone was detected a few times. The V and J genes are TRBV5-4 and TRBJ2-1, with 11 positions matching TRBD2. CDR1 SGHNT and CDR2 YYREEE come from the germline V gene (reference sequence). The CDR3 contains 18 residues. V lost 4 bases and J lost 2; bases outside the gene matches: 11. The CDR3 loop is CASSLWTSGYTPYNEQFF. CDR3 DNA sequence: TGTGCCAGCAGCCTCTGGACTAGCGGGTATACACCCTACAATGAGCAGTTCTTC.

As for this clone: This same CDR3 is encoded by further DNA sequences in the sample. The gene calls are TRBV5-1 and TRBJ2-3, with TRBD2 identical over 10 bases. This CDR3 has 15 residues. V lost 4 bases and J lost 2; bases outside the gene matches: 4. Germline loops: CDR1 SGHRS, CDR2 YFSETQ. CDR3 region: CASSTGLADTDTQYF. CDR3 DNA sequence: TGCGCCAGCAGCACCGGACTAGCGGACACAGATACGCAGTATTTT. The whole variable domain, filled in from reference TRBV5-1 and TRBJ2-3, reads KAGVTQTPRYLIKTRGQQVTLSCSPISGHRSVSWYQQTPGQGLQFLFEYFSETQRNKGNFPGRFSGRQFSNSRSEMNVSTLELGDSALYLCASSTGLADTDTQYFGPGTRLTVL.

In its sample, this clone was seen a few times. The genes are TRBV19 and TRBJ2-5; D perhaps matches TRBD2 (6 bases). CDR3 length: 16 amino acids. CDR1 and CDR2 (germline): LNHDA, SQIVND (reference sequence). Trimming removed 0 bases from V and 4 bases from J, with 15 bases in between. The CDR3 DNA reads as TGTGCCAGTAGTATAGATCCTTTCGGGGGAGTAGAGACCCAGTACTTC. This encodes CASSIDPFGGVETQYF.

The CDR3 sequence: CASSESGEQPQHF. The CDR3, as DNA: TGTGCCAGCAGTGAGTCAGGGGAACAGCCCCAGCATTTT. The rearrangement uses TRBV2 and TRBJ1-5, with D maybe TRBD1 (6 bases). Looked up from germline, CDR1 is SNHLY and CDR2 is FYNNEI. The CDR3 loop spans 13 amino acids. V was shortened by 3 bases and J by 7 bases, with 10 bases between the two germline ends.

The V and J genes are TRBV7-2 and TRBJ2-5; 7 bases map to TRBD2. The CDR3 consists of 14 residues. Per the germline V gene, CDR1 is SGHTA and CDR2 is FQGNSA. Trimming cost V 1 base and J 1 base; bases outside gene matches: 0. CDR3: CASSLGTSQETQYF. The CDR3 coding sequence is TGTGCCAGCAGCTTAGGGACTAGCCAAGAGACCCAGTACTTC.

The chain uses TRBV28 and TRBJ2-2; 10 nucleotides match TRBD2. V lost 6 bases and J lost 6; bases outside the gene matches: 4. The CDR3 is 14 amino acids. The germline gives CDR1 MDHEN, CDR2 SYDVKM. The CDR3 sequence: CASRPGTSAGELFF. CDR3 nucleotide sequence: TGTGCCAGCAGGCCCGGGACTAGCGCCGGGGAGCTGTTTTTT.